This entry lists 19 T cell receptor beta chains sequenced from one sample in a study of blood T cell repertoires in COVID-19. Method: immunoSEQ multiplex PCR; TCRdb's copy keeps in-frame clones and lacks some. The sample yields a few hundred thousand clones, about 85% seen once. Source material: PBMCs or T cells enriched from blood (not recorded which). The receptors stem from a woman aged 25 to 39 who had recovered from COVID-19.

The chain uses TRBV6-5 and TRBJ2-5, with D uncertain. The CDR3 extends over 12 amino acids. V gave up 2 bases and J gave up 5 bases, with 6 bases separating them. CDR1 is MNHEY, CDR2 SVGAGI, per germline. The CDR3 DNA reads TGTGCCAGCAGTTACCCGAGGGAGACCCAGTACTTC. Protein: CASSYPRETQYF.

The chain uses TRBV19 and TRBJ1-1; TRBD1 is a possible D gene (5 bases). The V end lost 3 bases, the J end lost 1 base, and 12 bases lay between the germline ends. This CDR3 region has 15 residues. Germline V lookup: CDR1 LNHDA, CDR2 SQIVND (reference sequence). CDR3 loop: CASSIGGTPNTEAFF. CDR3 DNA sequence: TGTGCCAGTAGTATTGGCGGGACTCCGAACACTGAAGCTTTCTTT.

This chain links TRBV19 with TRBJ2-7; 9 bases line up with TRBD1. Germline V lookup: CDR1 LNHDA, CDR2 SQIVND (reference sequence). The CDR3 length is 16 residues. Losses at the gene ends were 6 bases for V and 2 bases for J; bases not matched to a gene: 11. The CDR3 spells CASRTTGGLTPYEQYF. The CDR3 region has the DNA TGTGCCAGTAGGACCACAGGGGGCCTAACACCCTACGAGCAGTACTTC.

CDR3 residues: CASSARGRNSPLHF. The CDR3, as DNA: TGTGCCAGCAGCGCAAGGGGAAGGAATTCACCCCTCCACTTT. The chain links TRBV5-6 to TRBJ1-6; weak D call: TRBD1 (5 bases). V shed 4 bases and J shed 7 bases, with 12 bases lying between them. The CDR3 consists of 14 residues. The germline gives CDR1 SGHDT, CDR2 YYEEEE.

The rearrangement joins TRBV6-5 to TRBJ1-1; unclear D gene. V was cut by 2 bases and J by 0 bases, with 10 bases left in between. This CDR3 has 15 amino acids. Germline CDR1 is MNHEY and CDR2 is SVGAGI. The CDR3 here is CASSYTTPMNTEAFF. In DNA, the CDR3 is TGTGCCAGCAGTTACACGACACCGATGAACACTGAAGCTTTCTTT.

This sequence joins TRBV12-3 or TRBV12-4 and TRBJ1-1, with D possibly being TRBD1 (5 bases). V was shortened by 1 base and J by 10 bases, with 10 bases between the two germline ends. The CDR3 spans 12 residues. The CDR3 loop reads CASSLVGLGAFF. CDR3 nucleotides: TGTGCCAGCAGTTTAGTGGGGCTAGGAGCTTTCTTT.

This clone was seen a single time. The chain has TRBV15 and TRBJ1-2, with D perhaps TRBD1 (6 bases). The CDR3 has 15 amino acids. Between the trimmed V and J ends, which lost 0 bases and 5 bases, there was a span of 13 bases. The germline V gene encodes CDR1 LNHNV and CDR2 YYDKDF (reference sequence). The CDR3, as DNA: TGTGCCACCAGCAGAGATCGTCAGGGGTTGTATGGCTACACCTTC. Its translation: CATSRDRQGLYGYTF.

This clone showed up just a few times. The CDR3 DNA is TGTGCCAGCAGCCGCGACCGGAGCTCCTATAATTCACCCCTCCACTTT. This translates into CASSRDRSSYNSPLHF. The chain carries TRBV11-2 and TRBJ1-6; D gene uncertain. V dropped 5 bases and J dropped 0 bases, with 11 bases sitting between them. This CDR3 has 16 amino acids. Per germline, CDR1 SGHAT and CDR2 FQNNGV.

This sequence joins TRBV5-1 and TRBJ2-5; TRBD2 might be the D (7 bases). Looked up from germline, CDR1 is SGHRS and CDR2 is YFSETQ. The CDR3 spans 16 residues. V was shortened by 4 bases and J by 5 bases, with 21 bases between the two germline ends. This CDR3 is CASSLGNAQGGETQYF. DNA for the CDR3: TGCGCCAGCAGCCTGGGCAACGCACAGGGAGGGGAGACCCAGTACTTC. Full variable domain (remainder filled in from reference TRBV5-1 and TRBJ2-5): KAGVTQTPRYLIKTRGQQVTLSCSPISGHRSVSWYQQTPGQGLQFLFEYFSETQRNKGNFPGRFSGRQFSNSRSEMNVSTLELGDSALYLCASSLGNAQGGETQYFGPGTRLLVL.

The chain recombines TRBV7-2 with TRBJ1-2; the match to TRBD1 covers 10 bases. The V gene's germline CDR1 is SGHTA and CDR2 FQGNSA. This CDR3 has 14 residues. The V gene end was trimmed by 4 bases and the J gene end by 7 bases; junction bases not matched to a gene: 6. The CDR3 here is CASSSRQGAIGYTF. The DNA of the CDR3 is TGTGCCAGCAGCTCAAGACAGGGGGCGATTGGCTACACCTTC.

V and J are TRBV19 and TRBJ2-7; TRBD1 is a possible D gene (6 bases). Trimming removed 5 bases from V and 2 bases from J, with 10 bases in between. Germline CDR1 and CDR2: LNHDA and SQIVND (reference sequence). CDR3 size: 13 residues. The CDR3 DNA reads as TGTGCCAGTAGTCGGACAGTAACCTACGAGCAGTACTTC. This translates into CASSRTVTYEQYF.

The rearrangement uses TRBV12-3 or TRBV12-4 and TRBJ2-1; D gene uncertain. This CDR3 is 11 amino acids long. Trimming took 6 bases from V and 7 from J, leaving 7 bases between them. The CDR3 region is CASRTLNEQFF. The CDR3 DNA is TGTGCCAGCAGGACACTGAATGAGCAGTTCTTC.

This clone was observed a single time. The rearrangement uses TRBV2 and TRBJ2-7; TRBD2 aligns across 7 bases. Germline CDR1 SNHLY, CDR2 FYNNEI. The CDR3 has 11 residues. Losses at the gene ends were 6 bases for V and 7 bases for J; bases not matched to a gene: 3. CDR3 loop: CASSLGLEQYF. CDR3 nucleotide sequence: TGTGCCAGCAGCTTGGGACTAGAGCAGTACTTC.

The chain joins TRBV5-4 to TRBJ2-1; 9 bases map to TRBD1. Per germline, CDR1 SGHNT and CDR2 YYREEE (reference sequence). After removal of 4 bases from V and 0 bases from J, the junction contained 5 bases not matched to a gene. The CDR3 runs to 16 residues. CDR3 coding DNA: TGTGCCAGCAGCCCCTTGGGACAGGGCTCCTACAATGAGCAGTTCTTC. Its translation: CASSPLGQGSYNEQFF.

J is TRBJ2-5 and V is TRBV18, with 14 bases matching TRBD2. Trimming removed 3 bases from V and 4 bases from J; junction bases left unmatched: 7. The CDR3 sequence is 17 residues long. Per germline, CDR1 KGHSH and CDR2 LQKENI. CDR3 DNA: TGTGCCAGCTCACCGCGACTAGCGGGGGGGCCGGGAGAGACCCAGTACTTC. Translating it yields CASSPRLAGGPGETQYF.

This clone appeared once. The chain links TRBV5-4 to TRBJ2-1; D is ambiguous. Deletions cut 0 bases from V and 3 bases from J, with 7 bases between. Germline CDR1 SGHNT, CDR2 YYREEE (reference sequence). The CDR3 extends over 14 amino acids. The CDR3 reads CASSLGQNYNEQFF. As DNA, the CDR3 is TGTGCCAGCAGCTTGGGCCAGAACTACAATGAGCAGTTCTTC.

DNA of the CDR3: TGCGCCAGCAGCTTCTCGGGGGAGACAGATACGCAGTATTTT. It translates to CASSFSGETDTQYF. This chain joins TRBV5-1 and TRBJ2-3; D may be TRBD2 (6 bases). Trimming took 2 bases from V and 3 from J, leaving 10 bases between them. CDR1 SGHRS and CDR2 YFSETQ come from the germline V gene. The CDR3 sequence is 14 residues long.

The gene calls are TRBV30 and TRBJ1-1; maybe TRBD1 (6 bases). Germline CDR1 reads GTSNPN; CDR2 reads SVGIG (reference sequence). V was shortened by 1 base and J by 10 bases, with 16 bases between the two germline ends. The CDR3 is made up of 13 amino acids. The CDR3 sequence is CAWSADRPYTAFF. CDR3 sequence (DNA): TGTGCCTGGAGTGCCGACAGGCCGTATACAGCTTTCTTT.

The chain couples TRBV3-1 (or the pseudogene TRBV3-2) to TRBJ1-6; D remains unclear. V gave up 0 bases and J gave up 10 bases, with 7 bases separating them. Looked up from germline, CDR1 is LGHDT and CDR2 is YNNKEL (reference sequence). The CDR3 sequence is 13 residues long. The CDR3 DNA reads TGTGCCAGCAGCCAAGAAGCTCGGTCACCCCTCCACTTT. Protein sequence: CASSQEARSPLHF.